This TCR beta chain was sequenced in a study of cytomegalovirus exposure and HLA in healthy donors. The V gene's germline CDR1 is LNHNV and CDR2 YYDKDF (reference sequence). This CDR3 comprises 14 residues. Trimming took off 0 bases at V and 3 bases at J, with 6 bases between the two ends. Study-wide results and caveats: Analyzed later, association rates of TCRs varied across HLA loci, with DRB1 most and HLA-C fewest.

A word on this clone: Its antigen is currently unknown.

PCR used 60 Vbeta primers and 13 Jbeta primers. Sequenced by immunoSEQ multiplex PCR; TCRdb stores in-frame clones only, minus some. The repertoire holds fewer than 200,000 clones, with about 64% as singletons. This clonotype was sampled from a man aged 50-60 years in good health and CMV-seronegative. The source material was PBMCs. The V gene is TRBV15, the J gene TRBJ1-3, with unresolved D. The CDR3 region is CATSRDRGGNTIYF. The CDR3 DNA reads TGTGCCACCAGCAGAGATCGGGGTGGAAACACCATATATTTT.